Listed below are T cell receptor beta chains from one sample, sequenced in a study of identical twins. One entry per CDR3 protein results from TCRdb running MiXCR on the 5' RACE reads. The table records nearly 200,000 distinct CDR3 sequences, about a sixth of them present only once. These same data were also listed under a study on T cells expressing NK-cell markers.

Sequenced sample: CD8+ T cells sorted from blood. These receptors all come from a woman aged 18-35 years in good health. Each CDR3 is given with its conserved first and last residue. A D gene is named only where the DNA matches it firmly. Size values are once, few and many counts, or a class for expanded clones, and some rows have none.

clone size: .
D gene: .
V gene: TRBV7-9
J gene: TRBJ2-5
CDR3 protein: CASSYSYQETQYF
CDR3 DNA: TGTGCCAGCAGCTACTCGTACCAAGAGACCCAGTACTTC

clone size: .
D gene: TRBD1
V gene: TRBV6-1
J gene: TRBJ1-4
CDR3 protein: CASRKLRGRELLDEKLFF
CDR3 DNA: TGTGCCAGCAGGAAGTTGAGGGGGCGCGAGTTATTAGATGAAAAACTGTTTTTT

clone size: .
D gene: TRBD1
V gene: TRBV6-2/TRBV6-3
J gene: TRBJ1-2
CDR3 protein: CASNAGGPPYYGYTF
CDR3 DNA: TGTGCCAGCAACGCAGGGGGCCCACCCTACTATGGCTACACCTTC

clone size: few
D gene: TRBD1
V gene: TRBV7-3
J gene: TRBJ2-2
CDR3 protein: CASSLGQGAHGELFF
CDR3 DNA: TGTGCCAGCAGCTTAGGGCAGGGGGCGCACGGGGAGCTGTTTTTT

clone size: .
D gene: TRBD2
V gene: TRBV12-3/TRBV12-4
J gene: TRBJ2-1
CDR3 protein: CASSLGLANNEQFF
CDR3 DNA: TGTGCCAGCAGTTTGGGACTAGCGAACAATGAGCAGTTCTTC

clone size: .
D gene: TRBD1
V gene: TRBV7-9
J gene: TRBJ2-7
CDR3 protein: CASSPTADREGNEQYF
CDR3 DNA: TGTGCCAGCAGCCCCACAGCAGACAGGGAAGGGAACGAGCAGTACTTC

clone size: few
D gene: .
V gene: TRBV30
J gene: TRBJ2-4
CDR3 protein: CAWSGDKGTKNIQYF
CDR3 DNA: TGTGCCTGGAGTGGGGACAAGGGAACCAAAAACATTCAGTACTTC

clone size: .
D gene: .
V gene: TRBV6-1
J gene: TRBJ1-1
CDR3 protein: CASSVLSMNTEAFF
CDR3 DNA: TGTGCCAGCAGTGTGTTATCGATGAACACTGAAGCTTTCTTT

clone size: few
D gene: TRBD2
V gene: TRBV11-2
J gene: TRBJ2-3
CDR3 protein: CASRILAGTAADTQYF
CDR3 DNA: TGTGCCAGCAGGATCTTAGCGGGGACCGCCGCAGATACGCAGTATTTT

clone size: many
D gene: .
V gene: TRBV6-2/TRBV6-3
J gene: TRBJ2-1
CDR3 protein: CASSYFPGPEQFF
CDR3 DNA: TGTGCCAGCAGTTACTTTCCCGGACCTGAGCAGTTCTTC

clone size: .
D gene: .
V gene: TRBV2
J gene: TRBJ2-3
CDR3 protein: CASRATSTDTQYF
CDR3 DNA: TGTGCCAGCCGAGCGACTAGCACAGATACGCAGTATTTT

clone size: .
D gene: .
V gene: TRBV27
J gene: TRBJ1-1
CDR3 protein: CASSLVQLPNTEAFF
CDR3 DNA: TGTGCCAGCAGTTTGGTACAGCTCCCGAACACTGAAGCTTTCTTT

clone size: .
D gene: .
V gene: TRBV9
J gene: TRBJ1-1
CDR3 protein: CASSVGDPTEAFF
CDR3 DNA: TGTGCCAGCAGCGTAGGCGACCCCACTGAAGCTTTCTTT

clone size: few
D gene: TRBD1
V gene: TRBV7-9
J gene: TRBJ2-3
CDR3 protein: CASSSVGQGYTDTQYF
CDR3 DNA: TGTGCCAGCAGCTCAGTGGGACAGGGATACACAGATACGCAGTATTTT

clone size: few
D gene: TRBD2
V gene: TRBV2
J gene: TRBJ2-7
CDR3 protein: CASSGVGLAGYEQYF
CDR3 DNA: TGTGCCAGCAGTGGGGTTGGACTAGCGGGGTACGAGCAGTACTTC

clone size: few
D gene: .
V gene: TRBV12-3/TRBV12-4
J gene: TRBJ2-1
CDR3 protein: CASTGTYNEQFF
CDR3 DNA: TGTGCCAGCACTGGGACCTACAATGAGCAGTTCTTC

clone size: few
D gene: .
V gene: TRBV6-1
J gene: TRBJ1-4
CDR3 protein: CASTPVGVGEKLFF
CDR3 DNA: TGTGCCAGCACCCCCGTCGGGGTCGGAGAAAAACTGTTTTTT

clone size: few
D gene: .
V gene: TRBV7-9
J gene: TRBJ1-1
CDR3 protein: CASSPAVGGEAFF
CDR3 DNA: TGTGCCAGCAGCCCTGCGGTGGGAGGGGAAGCTTTCTTT

clone size: .
D gene: TRBD1
V gene: TRBV29-1
J gene: TRBJ1-1
CDR3 protein: CSVETGHTEAFF
CDR3 DNA: TGCAGCGTCGAGACAGGGCACACTGAAGCTTTCTTT

clone size: .
D gene: .
V gene: TRBV20-1
J gene: TRBJ2-7
CDR3 protein: CSARYLYEQYF
CDR3 DNA: TGCAGTGCGAGATACCTCTACGAGCAGTACTTC

clone size: .
D gene: .
V gene: TRBV3-1
J gene: TRBJ2-1
CDR3 protein: CASSKEVRGPSYNEQFF
CDR3 DNA: TGTGCCTCCTCCAAAGAGGTCAGGGGCCCTTCCTACAATGAGCAGTTCTTC

clone size: .
D gene: TRBD1
V gene: TRBV9
J gene: TRBJ1-4
CDR3 protein: CASSDGTGGNNEKLFF
CDR3 DNA: TGTGCCAGCAGCGATGGGACAGGGGGCAATAATGAAAAACTGTTTTTT

clone size: few
D gene: TRBD2
V gene: TRBV29-1
J gene: TRBJ2-1
CDR3 protein: CSVEGGAPYNEQFF
CDR3 DNA: TGCAGCGTTGAGGGAGGGGCTCCCTACAATGAGCAGTTCTTC